One sample yielded the 16 T cell receptor beta chains listed below, sequenced in a study of shared clonotypes between healthy human individuals. Some clones are missing from TCRdb's copy, which holds only in-frame ones; the method was immunoSEQ multiplex PCR. This sample has about 2.3 million clones, with over 90% found just once. Material: naive CD4+ T cells from PBMCs. Subset defined: CD45RA+ positively selected. These receptors were collected from a man between 18 and 29 years old in good health. Some clones in this sample may be carry-over from other donors' samples.

The chain combines TRBV28 with TRBJ1-2; perhaps TRBD1 as D (5 bases). CDR3 length equals 14 residues. From germline, CDR1 is MDHEN and CDR2 SYDVKM. Trimming took off 6 bases at V and 2 bases at J, with 13 bases between the two ends. The CDR3 region is CASSVGTENYGYTF. Here the CDR3 DNA reads TGTGCCAGCAGCGTCGGGACCGAAAACTATGGCTACACCTTC.

The chain carries TRBV27 and TRBJ2-3; TRBD1 matches at 8 bases. Unmatched junction bases numbered 10, after V lost 6 bases and J lost 2 bases. Per the germline V gene, CDR1 is MNHEY and CDR2 is SMNVEV (reference sequence). The CDR3 runs to 16 residues. The CDR3 DNA sequence: TGTGCCAGCAGCCAAGGACAGGGCCACCTCACAGATACGCAGTATTTT. It translates to CASSQGQGHLTDTQYF.

V usage is TRBV29-1 and J usage is TRBJ2-3, with TRBD1 as a possible D gene (5 bases). CDR1 and CDR2 from the germline V gene are SQVTM and ANQGSEA. V gave up 7 bases and J gave up 6 bases, with 20 bases separating them. This CDR3 region has 14 residues. The CDR3, as DNA: TGCAGCGCCGGACATTCCGAACGCCCCGATACGCAGTATTTT. Translation gives CSAGHSERPDTQYF.

The rearrangement joins TRBV5-1 to TRBJ2-6; D is ambiguous. Germline V gives CDR1 SGHRS, CDR2 YFSETQ. The CDR3 sequence is 15 residues long. Trimming removed 2 bases at V and 1 base at J, with 7 bases between. CDR3 in amino acids: CASSFFPSGANVLTF. CDR3 sequence (DNA): TGCGCCAGCAGCTTCTTTCCTTCTGGGGCCAACGTCCTGACTTTC.

The rearrangement joins TRBV10-2 to TRBJ2-1; TRBD2 matches at 11 bases. The CDR3 length is 16 residues. Germline V gives CDR1 WSHSY, CDR2 SAAADI. V dropped 6 bases and J dropped 4; count of bases not matched to a gene: 8. The CDR3 is CASRAGTSGQYNEQFF. The DNA for the CDR3 is TGCGCCAGCAGAGCCGGGACTAGCGGACAATACAATGAGCAGTTCTTC.

The chain is built from TRBV5-5 and TRBJ2-2; 9 nucleotides agree with TRBD1. V trimming: 5 bases; J trimming: 4 bases; junction bases outside the gene matches: 12. From germline, CDR1 is SGHKS and CDR2 YYEKEE (reference sequence). The CDR3 length is 17 residues. The CDR3 region has the DNA TGTGCCAGCAGGGGGACAGGGTTCCTGTTGAGCACCGGGGAGCTGTTTTTT. It is translated as CASRGTGFLLSTGELFF.

The gene calls are TRBV14 and TRBJ2-2; D uncertain. The V end was cut by 4 bases, the J end by 2 bases, with 17 bases between. Germline V lookup: CDR1 SGHDN, CDR2 FVKESK. The CDR3 runs 17 residues. This CDR3 is CASSPLHGPANTGELFF. CDR3 bases: TGTGCCAGCAGCCCCTTACATGGTCCCGCTAACACCGGGGAGCTGTTTTTT.

V gene TRBV5-4 combines with J gene TRBJ1-5; 8 positions agree with TRBD1. The CDR3 is made up of 13 amino acids. V was clipped by 4 bases and J by 7 bases; unmatched bases: 4. Germline CDR1 SGHNT, CDR2 YYREEE (reference sequence). The CDR3 sequence: CASSPDRAQPQHF. CDR3 in DNA: TGTGCCAGCAGCCCGGACAGGGCACAGCCCCAGCATTTT. The entire variable domain, with the rest obtained from reference TRBV5-4 and TRBJ1-5, is as follows: ETGVTQSPTHLIKTRGQQVTLRCSSQSGHNTVSWYQQALGQGPQFIFQYYREEENGRGNFPPRFSGLQFPNYSSELNVNALELDDSALYLCASSPDRAQPQHFGDGTRLSIL.

J is TRBJ2-7 and V is TRBV7-8; TRBD2 might be the D (5 bases). Germline CDR1 is SGHVS and CDR2 is FQNEAQ. The CDR3 spans 17 residues. The V end was cut by 5 bases, the J end by 3 bases, with 23 bases between. This chain's CDR3 is CASSHRALGRVNYEQYF. The CDR3 nucleotides read TGTGCCAGCAGCCACAGAGCTCTGGGGAGAGTTAACTACGAGCAGTACTTC.

Turning to this clone: This sample includes further DNA sequences coding for the same CDR3. The rearrangement joins TRBV5-1 to TRBJ2-7; D gene uncertain. V was clipped by 0 bases and J by 5 bases, with 6 bases between them. The germline CDR1 and CDR2 sequences are SGHRS and YFSETQ. This CDR3 is built from 12 residues. CDR3 amino acids: CASSLVGNEQYF. The CDR3, as DNA: TGCGCCAGCAGCTTGGTGGGAAACGAGCAGTACTTC. Based on the CDR3 plus reference TRBV5-1 and TRBJ2-7, the full variable domain is KAGVTQTPRYLIKTRGQQVTLSCSPISGHRSVSWYQQTPGQGLQFLFEYFSETQRNKGNFPGRFSGRQFSNSRSEMNVSTLELGDSALYLCASSLVGNEQYFGPGTRLTVT.

This clone was counted once. This chain joins TRBV2 and TRBJ1-5; a weak D match, TRBD1 (6 bases). This CDR3 has 18 residues. V shed 4 bases and J shed 0 bases, with 19 bases lying between them. CDR1 and CDR2 (germline): SNHLY, FYNNEI. The CDR3 region is CASSGQVGTVDSNQPQHF. CDR3 nucleotide sequence: TGTGCCAGCAGTGGACAGGTGGGAACCGTCGATAGCAATCAGCCCCAGCATTTT.

The chain recombines TRBV6-6 with TRBJ2-7; 8 nucleotides match TRBD2. This CDR3 region has 16 residues. The germline V gene has CDR1 MNHNY and CDR2 SVGAGI (reference sequence). V lost 2 bases, J lost 1 base, and 7 bases stayed unmatched. The CDR3 protein is CASSYPSGGASYEQYF. CDR3 nucleotides: TGTGCCAGCAGTTACCCGTCGGGAGGGGCGTCCTACGAGCAGTACTTC.

This clone was counted once. This rearrangement joins TRBV5-1 to TRBJ2-3, with D tentatively TRBD2 (6 bases). Trimming took off 7 bases at V and 2 bases at J, with 14 bases between the two ends. The CDR3 covers 14 residues. CDR1 and CDR2 from the germline V gene are SGHRS and YFSETQ. For the CDR3, the DNA is TGCGCCAGCGCGGGTGGGGAGGTCACAGATACGCAGTATTTT. Amino acids: CASAGGEVTDTQYF.

About this clone: Other nucleotide sequences from this sample produce the same CDR3. This chain joins TRBV28 and TRBJ2-3, with D maybe TRBD2 (6 bases). CDR3 size: 13 residues. Germline assignment: CDR1 MDHEN and CDR2 SYDVKM. V shed 4 bases and J shed 3 bases, with 8 bases lying between them. The CDR3 loop is CASSSGSTDTQYF. CDR3 DNA: TGTGCCAGCAGTTCCGGGAGTACAGATACGCAGTATTTT.

The gene calls are TRBV9 and TRBJ2-5; D ambiguous. Germline-derived CDR1 and CDR2 are SGDLS and YYNGEE. V lost 3 bases and J 0 bases, leaving 6 bases between the germline ends. This CDR3 comprises 13 residues. The chain's CDR3 is CASSATDQETQYF. The CDR3 bases are TGTGCCAGCAGCGCGACTGACCAAGAGACCCAGTACTTC.

The rearrangement links TRBV15 to TRBJ2-5; 10 positions agree with TRBD1. Germline values: CDR1 LNHNV, CDR2 YYDKDF (reference sequence). The V gene end was trimmed by 5 bases and the J gene end by 5 bases; junction bases not matched to a gene: 5. This CDR3 comprises 14 residues. Here the CDR3 reads CATSPGQGRETQYF. The CDR3 bases are TGTGCCACCAGCCCGGGACAGGGGCGTGAGACCCAGTACTTC.